This T cell receptor beta chain derives from a study of shared clonotypes between healthy human individuals. Points from the study as a whole: Between a few donors, naive CD4 clonotypes were shared at a level of about 5%.

Cells designated naive CD8 were CD45RO-negative and were positively selected for CCR7, with terminally differentiated effector memory CD45RA+ cells excluded. Donors had no recently reported acute infections or vaccinations and were HIV-negative. Everyone who donated was a Caucasian adult who lived in Nashville, Tennessee. A 200 ng quantity of DNA, roughly 32,000 T cell genomes, went into the sorted-subset replicate PCRs. Generated by immunoSEQ multiplex PCR, the TCRdb table keeps only in-frame clones and is missing some. Of hundreds of thousands of clones in the sample, about 96% were seen once. Trimming shortened V by 8 bases and J by 6 bases, and 10 bases separated the two germline ends. Germline V CDR1 and CDR2: MNHNS, SASEGT. This CDR3 is built from 11 residues. With regard to this clone: Its cognate antigen is unknown.

This rearrangement joins TRBV6-1 to TRBJ1-2; no definite D call. The origin of this receptor is a woman under 40 in good health. The specimen sequenced was naive CD8+ T cells sorted from blood. Here the CDR3 DNA reads TGTGCCAGCGGGAGTGGTCATGGCTACACCTTC. This gives the protein CASGSGHGYTF.